The sequence of this T cell receptor beta chain was determined in a study of T cell repertoires in cytomegalovirus infection. Germline V gives CDR1 LGHDT, CDR2 YNNKEL (reference sequence). The ends were cut back, 4 bases at V and 12 bases at J, with 18 bases in the middle. There are 13 residues in the CDR3. This clonotype was recorded a few times. TCRdb itself ran the reads through MiXCR, one entry per CDR3 protein. Altogether over 200,000 distinct CDR3 sequences are present, approximately 15% being singletons, with the ten largest covering roughly 8.7%. This chain connects TRBV3-1 to TRBJ1-1; D is perhaps TRBD1 (5 bases). The material sequenced was PBMCs. This clonotype was sampled from a human donor in good health (CMV status not recorded). Some clones in this sample may be carry-over from other donors' samples. CDR3: CASSLVNAGSTFF. DNA of the CDR3: TGTGCCAGCAGCCTTGTTAATGCAGGGTCAACTTTCTTT.